The 18 T cell receptor beta chains in this list originate from one sample, sequenced in a study of T cell responses to AZD1222 COVID-19 vaccine. The repertoire was sequenced with immunoSEQ multiplex PCR; TCRdb's copy has only in-frame clones and lacks some. The sample lists approximately 140,000 clones, around nine tenths seen once, with about 3.2% in the top ten. Sequencing was performed on peripheral blood, taken 28 days after the second AZD1222 dose. The receptors here all came from an adult who received the AZD1222 COVID-19 vaccine.

The chain combines TRBV18 with TRBJ1-2; D uncertain. This CDR3 is 13 amino acids long. Germline assignment: CDR1 KGHSH and CDR2 LQKENI. Deletions cut 3 bases from V and 4 bases from J, with 9 bases between. CDR3 in DNA: TGTGCCAGCTCACCCCAGGCAGCCTATGGCTACACCTTC. It translates to CASSPQAAYGYTF.

About this clone itself: The same CDR3 arises from other DNA sequences in this sample as well. CDR3 in DNA: TGTGCCAGCAGCCAATTGAACTATGGCTACACCTTC. The encoded protein is CASSQLNYGYTF. The chain employs TRBV3-1 (or the pseudogene TRBV3-2) and TRBJ1-2; D gene ambiguous. V lost 2 bases to trimming and J lost 2 bases, with 3 bases between them. Per the germline V gene, CDR1 is LGHDT and CDR2 is YNNKEL (reference sequence). The CDR3 runs to 12 residues.

The chain carries TRBV5-1 and TRBJ2-1; D is possibly TRBD2 (6 bases). Germline lookup yields CDR1 SGHRS and CDR2 YFSETQ. The CDR3 is 15 amino acids. Trimming cost V 4 bases and J 7 bases, with 18 bases left between them. CDR3 nucleotide sequence: TGCGCCAGCAGCCCCGGACTAAGGGGAAGAAATGAGCAGTTCTTC. It specifies CASSPGLRGRNEQFF.

This chain uses TRBV19 with TRBJ2-1; 7 nucleotides align to TRBD1. Germline V CDR1 and CDR2: LNHDA, SQIVND (reference sequence). The CDR3 totals 15 residues. With 10 bases clipped from V and 4 bases from J, the junction kept 13 bases outside the gene matches. CDR3 coding DNA: TGTGCCACAAACCCCCCGGGACAGATTTACAATGAGCAGTTCTTC. This sequence encodes CATNPPGQIYNEQFF.

The CDR3 here is CASSASVVDFQHF. The CDR3 DNA is TGCGCCAGCAGCGCCTCGGTCGTAGATTTCCAGCATTTT. V usage is TRBV4-1 and J usage is TRBJ1-5; D remains unclear. Germline V gene sequence: CDR1 MGHRA, CDR2 YSYEKL. V was cut by 5 bases and J by 12 bases, with 17 bases left in between. The CDR3 loop spans 13 amino acids.

The V gene is TRBV5-1, the J gene TRBJ2-7, with 7 bases identical to TRBD2. V lost 4 bases and J lost 3; bases outside the gene matches: 1. The CDR3 is 12 amino acids. Germline V gives CDR1 SGHRS, CDR2 YFSETQ. Here the CDR3 reads CASSRDYYEQYF. The CDR3 region has the DNA TGCGCCAGCAGCCGGGACTACTACGAGCAGTACTTC.

This rearrangement joins TRBV27 to TRBJ1-2; D remains ambiguous. V was clipped by 6 bases and J by 1 base, with 9 bases between them. The CDR3 is made up of 13 amino acids. Germline CDR1 MNHEY, CDR2 SMNVEV (reference sequence). Here the CDR3 DNA reads TGTGCCAGCAGCCTAGGGATTAACTATGGCTACACCTTC. It translates to CASSLGINYGYTF.

This chain uses TRBV10-3 with TRBJ2-1; D unclear. There are 14 residues in the CDR3. Trimming cost V 8 bases and J 0 bases, with 11 bases left between them. CDR1 and CDR2 (germline): ENHRY, SYGVKD. The CDR3 sequence: CAIGVGNSYNEQFF. CDR3 coding DNA: TGTGCCATCGGGGTAGGCAACTCCTACAATGAGCAGTTCTTC.

The V gene is TRBV19, the J gene TRBJ2-3; 8 bases agree with TRBD2. The CDR3 sequence is 18 residues long. Germline-derived CDR1 and CDR2 are LNHDA and SQIVND (reference sequence). Trimming took 5 bases from V and 0 from J; bases not matched to a gene: 13. The CDR3 bases are TGTGCCAGTAGTTCAACTAGCGGCCAAATAATCAGCACAGATACGCAGTATTTT. It translates to CASSSTSGQIISTDTQYF.

The rearrangement uses TRBV10-1 and TRBJ2-7, with D unresolved. Trimming left V 4 bases short and J 0 bases short, with 7 bases between. The length of the CDR3 is 13 residues. The germline CDR1 and CDR2 sequences are WNHNN and SYGVQD (reference sequence). CDR3: CASSVTGSYEQYF. The CDR3, as DNA: TGCGCCAGCAGTGTTACGGGCTCCTACGAGCAGTACTTC.

This clone was detected once. The rearrangement joins TRBV18 to TRBJ2-2; D is unclear. V dropped 5 bases and J dropped 5 bases, with 9 bases sitting between them. The CDR3 has 13 amino acids. Germline V lookup: CDR1 KGHSH, CDR2 LQKENI. CDR3 region: CASSVAVTGELFF. The CDR3 DNA reads TGTGCCAGCTCAGTAGCAGTTACCGGGGAGCTGTTTTTT.

As for this clone: The same CDR3 also results from other DNA sequences found in this sample. This rearrangement joins TRBV2 to TRBJ2-3, with D unclear. Germline CDR1 SNHLY, CDR2 FYNNEI. V lost 2 bases to trimming and J lost 6 bases, with 3 bases between them. This CDR3 is 11 amino acids long. The CDR3 nucleotides read TGTGCCAGCAGTGAATTGGATACGCAGTATTTT. It yields the protein CASSELDTQYF.

This clone was seen just once. V is TRBV5-4 and J is TRBJ1-1, with no clear D. Trimming took 5 bases from V and 2 from J, leaving 4 bases between them. Germline lookup yields CDR1 SGHNT and CDR2 YYREEE (reference sequence). This CDR3 is built from 11 residues. The DNA for the CDR3 is TGTGCCAGCAGTTCTAACACTGAAGCTTTCTTT. Its protein product is CASSSNTEAFF. Combining the CDR3 with reference TRBV5-4 and TRBJ1-1 gives the whole variable domain ETGVTQSPTHLIKTRGQQVTLRCSSQSGHNTVSWYQQALGQGPQFIFQYYREEENGRGNFPPRFSGLQFPNYSSELNVNALELDDSALYLCASSSNTEAFFGQGTRLTVV.

The rearrangement links TRBV11-2 to TRBJ2-7; TRBD2 is a possible D gene (5 bases). The CDR3 loop spans 13 amino acids. The V end lost 5 bases, the J end lost 7 bases, and 15 bases lay between the germline ends. Germline V gene sequence: CDR1 SGHAT, CDR2 FQNNGV. The CDR3 region is CASSPKVGVEQYF. As DNA, the CDR3 is TGTGCCAGCAGCCCCAAGGTCGGGGTTGAGCAGTACTTC.

The J gene is TRBJ2-5, the V gene TRBV5-6; D not resolved. This CDR3 is 12 amino acids long. V lost 4 bases and J lost 4, with 8 bases in between. CDR1 and CDR2 (germline): SGHDT, YYEEEE. The DNA for the CDR3 is TGTGCCAGCAGCCCTAGTGGAGAGACCCAGTACTTC. As protein: CASSPSGETQYF.

V is TRBV15 and J is TRBJ2-5; D perhaps matches TRBD2 (6 bases). The germline gives CDR1 LNHNV, CDR2 YYDKDF (reference sequence). V lost 2 bases, J lost 4 bases, and 17 bases lay in between. There are 16 residues in the CDR3. The DNA of the CDR3 is TGTGCCACCAGCAGAAACGACTTGGAGGGGCGAGAGACCCAGTACTTC. It translates to CATSRNDLEGRETQYF. Full variable domain (remainder filled in from reference TRBV15 and TRBJ2-5): DAMVIQNPRYQVTQFGKPVTLSCSQTLNHNVMYWYQQKSSQAPKLLFHYYDKDFNNEADTPDNFQSRRPNTSFCFLDIRSPGLGDTAMYLCATSRNDLEGRETQYFGPGTRLLVL.

J is TRBJ2-6 and V is TRBV7-8; 12 bases agree with TRBD1. CDR3 size: 21 residues. Germline CDR1 is SGHVS and CDR2 is FQNEAQ. After removal of 5 bases from V and 1 base from J, the junction contained 15 bases not matched to a gene. The CDR3 DNA sequence: TGTGCCAGCAGCCTACTTCGGGGACCGGGACAGGGGGCATCTGGGGCCAACGTCCTGACTTTC. Protein: CASSLLRGPGQGASGANVLTF.

This clone appeared once. V is TRBV15 and J is TRBJ1-1; tentatively, D is TRBD1 (5 bases). The CDR3 is made up of 14 amino acids. V was clipped by 7 bases and J by 1 base, with 13 bases between them. CDR1 is LNHNV, CDR2 YYDKDF, per germline (reference sequence). The CDR3 region is CATNAGTANTEAFF. CDR3 DNA: TGTGCCACCAACGCCGGGACGGCGAACACTGAAGCTTTCTTT.